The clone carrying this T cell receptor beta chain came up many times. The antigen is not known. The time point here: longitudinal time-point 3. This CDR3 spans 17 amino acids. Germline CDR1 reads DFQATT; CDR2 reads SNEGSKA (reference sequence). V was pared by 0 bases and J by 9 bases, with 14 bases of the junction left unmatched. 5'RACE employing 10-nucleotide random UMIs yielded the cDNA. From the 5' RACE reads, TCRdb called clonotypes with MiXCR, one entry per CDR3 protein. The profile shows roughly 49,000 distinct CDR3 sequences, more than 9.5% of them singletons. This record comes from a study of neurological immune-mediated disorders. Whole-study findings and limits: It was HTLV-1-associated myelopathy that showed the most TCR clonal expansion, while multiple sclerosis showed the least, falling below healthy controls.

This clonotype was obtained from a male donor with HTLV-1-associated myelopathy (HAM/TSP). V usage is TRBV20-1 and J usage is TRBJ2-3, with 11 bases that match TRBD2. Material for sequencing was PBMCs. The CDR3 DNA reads TGCAGTGCTAGAGATCCCTCGACTAGCGGGGCCACGGTGACGCAGTATTTT. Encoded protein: CSARDPSTSGATVTQYF.